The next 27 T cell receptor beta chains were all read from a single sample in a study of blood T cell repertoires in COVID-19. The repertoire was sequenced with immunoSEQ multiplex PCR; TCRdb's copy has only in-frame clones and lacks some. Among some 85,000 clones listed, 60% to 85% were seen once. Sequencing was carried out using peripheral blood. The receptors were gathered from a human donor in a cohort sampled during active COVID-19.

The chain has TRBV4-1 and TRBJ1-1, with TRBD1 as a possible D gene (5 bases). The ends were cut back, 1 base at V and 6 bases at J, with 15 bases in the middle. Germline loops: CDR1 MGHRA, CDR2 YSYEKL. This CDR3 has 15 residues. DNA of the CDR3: TGCGCCAGCAGCCAAGTGGCCAGGGAAAACCCTGAAGCTTTCTTT. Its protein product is CASSQVARENPEAFF.

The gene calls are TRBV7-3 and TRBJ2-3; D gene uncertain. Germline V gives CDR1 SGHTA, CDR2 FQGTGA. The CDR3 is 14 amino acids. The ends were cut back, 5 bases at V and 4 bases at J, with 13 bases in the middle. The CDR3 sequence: CASSPRGFADTQYF. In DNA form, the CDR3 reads TGTGCCAGCAGCCCTAGAGGTTTTGCAGATACGCAGTATTTT. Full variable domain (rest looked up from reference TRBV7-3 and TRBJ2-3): GAGVSQTPSNKVTEKGKYVELRCDPISGHTALYWYRQSLGQGPEFLIYFQGTGAADDSGLPNDRFFAVRPEGSVSTLKIQRTERGDSAVYLCASSPRGFADTQYFGPGTRLTVL.

The DNA of the CDR3 is TGTGCCAGCAGCCAAGGTTCGGCAGGGTTGTACGAGCAGTACTTC. Protein sequence: CASSQGSAGLYEQYF. J is TRBJ2-7 and V is TRBV3-1 (or the pseudogene TRBV3-2); D is perhaps TRBD1 (5 bases). Trimming removed 1 base at V and 4 bases at J, with 14 bases between. Germline CDR1 is LGHDT and CDR2 is YNNKEL (reference sequence). This CDR3 has 15 amino acids.

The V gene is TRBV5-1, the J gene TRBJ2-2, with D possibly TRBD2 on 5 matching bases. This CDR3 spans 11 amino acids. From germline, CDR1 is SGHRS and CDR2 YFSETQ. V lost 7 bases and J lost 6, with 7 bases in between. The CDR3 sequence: CASEEAGELFF. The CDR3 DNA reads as TGCGCCAGCGAGGAGGCCGGGGAGCTGTTTTTT.

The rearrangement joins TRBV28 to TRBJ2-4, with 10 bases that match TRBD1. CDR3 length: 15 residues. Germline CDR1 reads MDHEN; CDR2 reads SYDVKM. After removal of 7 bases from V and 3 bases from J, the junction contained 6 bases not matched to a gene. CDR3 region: CASTSTGGLKNIQYF. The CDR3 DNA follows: TGTGCCAGCACCTCGACAGGGGGCCTCAAAAACATTCAGTACTTC.

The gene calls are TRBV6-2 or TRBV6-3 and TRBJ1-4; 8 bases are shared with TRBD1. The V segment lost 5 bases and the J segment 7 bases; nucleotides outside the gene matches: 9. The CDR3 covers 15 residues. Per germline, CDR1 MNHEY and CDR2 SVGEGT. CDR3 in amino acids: CASSPTTGDFEKLFF. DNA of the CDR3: TGTGCCAGCAGTCCGACGACAGGGGATTTTGAAAAACTGTTTTTT.

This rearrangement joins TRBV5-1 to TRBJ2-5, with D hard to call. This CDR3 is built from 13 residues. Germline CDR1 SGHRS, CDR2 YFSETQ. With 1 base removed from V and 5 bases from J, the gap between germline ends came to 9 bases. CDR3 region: CASSLSQWETQYF. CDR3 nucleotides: TGCGCCAGCAGCTTGTCCCAGTGGGAGACCCAGTACTTC.

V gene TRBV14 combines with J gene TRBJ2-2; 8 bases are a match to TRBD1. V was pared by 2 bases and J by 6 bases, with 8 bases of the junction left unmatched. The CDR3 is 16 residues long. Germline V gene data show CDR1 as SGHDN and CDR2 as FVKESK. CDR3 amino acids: CASSQSDRVQSGELFF. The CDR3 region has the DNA TGTGCCAGCAGCCAATCGGACAGGGTCCAGTCCGGGGAGCTGTTTTTT. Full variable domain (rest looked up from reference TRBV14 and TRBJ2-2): EAGVTQFPSHSVIEKGQTVTLRCDPISGHDNLYWYRRVMGKEIKFLLHFVKESKQDESGMPNNRFLAERTGGTYSTLKVQPAELEDSGVYFCASSQSDRVQSGELFFGEGSRLTVL.

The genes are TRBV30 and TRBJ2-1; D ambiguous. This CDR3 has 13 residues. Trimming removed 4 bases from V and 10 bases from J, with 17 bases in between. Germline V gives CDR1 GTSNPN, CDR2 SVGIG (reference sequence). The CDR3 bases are TGTGCCTGGAAAGGCGCGGTAGCCAGAGAGCAGTTCTTC. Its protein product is CAWKGAVAREQFF.

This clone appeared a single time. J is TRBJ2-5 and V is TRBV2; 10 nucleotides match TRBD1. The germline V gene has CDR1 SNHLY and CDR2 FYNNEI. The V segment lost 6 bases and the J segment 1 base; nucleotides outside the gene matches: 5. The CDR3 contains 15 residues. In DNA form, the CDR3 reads TGTGCCAGCAGCGCGGACAGGGGGGCCCAAGAGACCCAGTACTTC. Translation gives CASSADRGAQETQYF.

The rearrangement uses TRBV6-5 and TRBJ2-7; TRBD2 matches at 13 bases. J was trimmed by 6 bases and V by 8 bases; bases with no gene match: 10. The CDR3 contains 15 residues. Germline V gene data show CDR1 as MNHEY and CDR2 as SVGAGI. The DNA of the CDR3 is TGTGCCAGCCACGCGGGGGGACTAGCGGGAACCGAGCAGTACTTC. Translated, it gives CASHAGGLAGTEQYF.

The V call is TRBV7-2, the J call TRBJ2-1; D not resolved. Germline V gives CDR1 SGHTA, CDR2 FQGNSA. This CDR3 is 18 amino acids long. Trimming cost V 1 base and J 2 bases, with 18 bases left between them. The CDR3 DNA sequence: TGTGCCAGCAGCTTAGAATCTGGATTCCGAGGCCCCTACAATGAGCAGTTCTTC. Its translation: CASSLESGFRGPYNEQFF.

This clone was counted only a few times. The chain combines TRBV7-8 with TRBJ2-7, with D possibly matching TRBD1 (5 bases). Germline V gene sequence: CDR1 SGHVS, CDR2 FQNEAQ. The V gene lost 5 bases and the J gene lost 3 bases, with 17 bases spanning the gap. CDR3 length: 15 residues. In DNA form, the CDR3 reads TGTGCCAGCAGCCCCTCAGGACAAGGAATCTACGAGCAGTACTTC. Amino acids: CASSPSGQGIYEQYF.

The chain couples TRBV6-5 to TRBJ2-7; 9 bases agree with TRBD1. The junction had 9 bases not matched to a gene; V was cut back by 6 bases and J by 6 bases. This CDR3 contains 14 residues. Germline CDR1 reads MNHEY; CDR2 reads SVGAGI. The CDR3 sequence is CASRSEGQGSEQYF. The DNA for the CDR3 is TGTGCCAGCAGGTCTGAGGGACAGGGTAGCGAGCAGTACTTC.

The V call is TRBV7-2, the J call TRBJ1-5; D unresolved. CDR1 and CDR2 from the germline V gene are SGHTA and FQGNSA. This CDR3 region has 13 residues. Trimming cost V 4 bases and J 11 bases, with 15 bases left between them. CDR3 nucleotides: TGTGCCAGCAGCTCTAAGCTAGGAGGAGCCCAGCATTTT. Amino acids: CASSSKLGGAQHF.

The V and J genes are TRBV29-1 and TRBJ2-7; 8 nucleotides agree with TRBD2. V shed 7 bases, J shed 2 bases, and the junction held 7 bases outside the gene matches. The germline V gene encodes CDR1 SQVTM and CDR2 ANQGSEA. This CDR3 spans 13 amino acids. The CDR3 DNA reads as TGCAGCGCCCGGGGGGGTGGGACCTACGAGCAGTACTTC. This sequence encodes CSARGGGTYEQYF.

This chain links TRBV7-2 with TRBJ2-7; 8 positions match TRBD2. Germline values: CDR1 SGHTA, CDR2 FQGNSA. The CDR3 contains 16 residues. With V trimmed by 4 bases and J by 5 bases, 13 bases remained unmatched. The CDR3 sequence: CASSSGTSYFEHEQYF. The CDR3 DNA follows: TGTGCCAGCAGCTCCGGGACTAGTTATTTCGAACACGAGCAGTACTTC.

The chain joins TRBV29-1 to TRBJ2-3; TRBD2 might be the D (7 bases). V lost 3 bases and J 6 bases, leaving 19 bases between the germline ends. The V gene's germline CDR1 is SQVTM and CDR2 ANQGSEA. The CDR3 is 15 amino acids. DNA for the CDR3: TGCAGCGTTGACGAGGGGGGGAATCCATGGGATACGCAGTATTTT. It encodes CSVDEGGNPWDTQYF.

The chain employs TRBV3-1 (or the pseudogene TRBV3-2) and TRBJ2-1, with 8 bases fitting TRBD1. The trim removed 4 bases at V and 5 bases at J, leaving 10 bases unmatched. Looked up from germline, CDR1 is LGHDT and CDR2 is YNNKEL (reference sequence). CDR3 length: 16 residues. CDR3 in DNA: TGTGCCAGCAGCCGAGAGGACAGGGAAGGGAACAATGAGCAGTTCTTC. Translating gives CASSREDREGNNEQFF.

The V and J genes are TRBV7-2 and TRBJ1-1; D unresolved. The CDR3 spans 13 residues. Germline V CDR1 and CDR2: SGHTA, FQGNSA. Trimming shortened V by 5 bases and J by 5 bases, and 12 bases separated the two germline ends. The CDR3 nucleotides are TGTGCCAGCAGCCGGTCCCTTGAGACTGAAGCTTTCTTT. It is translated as CASSRSLETEAFF.

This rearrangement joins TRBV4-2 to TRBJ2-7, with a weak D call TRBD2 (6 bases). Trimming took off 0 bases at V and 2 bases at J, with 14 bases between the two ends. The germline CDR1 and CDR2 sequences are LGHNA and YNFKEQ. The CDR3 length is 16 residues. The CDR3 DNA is TGTGCCAGCAGCCAAGATGGGAGCGGGTTCGCCTACGAGCAGTACTTC. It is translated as CASSQDGSGFAYEQYF.

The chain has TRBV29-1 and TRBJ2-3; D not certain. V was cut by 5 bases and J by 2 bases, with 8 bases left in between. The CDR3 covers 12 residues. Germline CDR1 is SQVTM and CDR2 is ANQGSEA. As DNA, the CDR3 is TGCAGCGTTCGGCAGGCCACAGATACGCAGTATTTT. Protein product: CSVRQATDTQYF.

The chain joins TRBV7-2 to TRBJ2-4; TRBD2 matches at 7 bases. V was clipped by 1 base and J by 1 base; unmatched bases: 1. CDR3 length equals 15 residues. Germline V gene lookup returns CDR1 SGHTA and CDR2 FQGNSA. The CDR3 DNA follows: TGTGCCAGCAGCTTAGTCGGGGGGGCCAAAAACATTCAGTACTTC. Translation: CASSLVGGAKNIQYF.

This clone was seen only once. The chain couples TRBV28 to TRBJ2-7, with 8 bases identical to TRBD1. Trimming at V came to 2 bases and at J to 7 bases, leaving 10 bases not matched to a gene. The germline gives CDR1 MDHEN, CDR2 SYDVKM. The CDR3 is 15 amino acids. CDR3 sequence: CASSLGQGYRKEQYF. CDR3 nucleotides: TGTGCCAGCAGTTTAGGACAGGGATATCGGAAAGAGCAGTACTTC.

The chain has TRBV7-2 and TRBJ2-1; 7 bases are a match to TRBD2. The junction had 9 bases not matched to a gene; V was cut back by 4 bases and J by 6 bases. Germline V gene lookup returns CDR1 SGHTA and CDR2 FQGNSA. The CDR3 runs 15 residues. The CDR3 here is CASSSSGGAVNEQFF. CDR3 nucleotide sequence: TGTGCCAGCAGCTCCTCGGGGGGAGCTGTCAATGAGCAGTTCTTC.

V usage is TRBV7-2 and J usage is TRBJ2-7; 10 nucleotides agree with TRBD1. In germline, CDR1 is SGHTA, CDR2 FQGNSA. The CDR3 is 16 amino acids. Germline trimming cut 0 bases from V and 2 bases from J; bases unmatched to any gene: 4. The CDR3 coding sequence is TGTGCCAGCAGCTTAGCCACGGGGACAGGGGCCTACGAGCAGTACTTC. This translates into CASSLATGTGAYEQYF. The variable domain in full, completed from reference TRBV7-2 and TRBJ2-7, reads GAGVSQSPSNKVTEKGKDVELRCDPISGHTALYWYRQSLGQGLEFLIYFQGNSAPDKSGLPSDRFSAERTGGSVSTLTIQRTQQEDSAVYLCASSLATGTGAYEQYFGPGTRLTVT.

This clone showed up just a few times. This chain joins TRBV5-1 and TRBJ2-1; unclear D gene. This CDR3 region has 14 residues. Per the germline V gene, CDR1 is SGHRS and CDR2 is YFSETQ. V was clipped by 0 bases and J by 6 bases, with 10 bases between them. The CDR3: CASSLVLASNEQFF. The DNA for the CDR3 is TGCGCCAGCAGCTTGGTGCTGGCATCCAATGAGCAGTTCTTC. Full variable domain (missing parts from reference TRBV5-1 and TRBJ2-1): KAGVTQTPRYLIKTRGQQVTLSCSPISGHRSVSWYQQTPGQGLQFLFEYFSETQRNKGNFPGRFSGRQFSNSRSEMNVSTLELGDSALYLCASSLVLASNEQFFGPGTRLTVL.